This T cell receptor beta chain appears in the sequencing data of a study of CD8 T cells in ankylosing spondylitis. Overall study findings and caveats: For ankylosing spondylitis blood, a TCR beta motif of roughly 8 highly homologous variants appeared characteristic.

This clonotype was counted between two and nine times. Its antigen remains unknown. Preparation of TCR beta libraries was done by quantitative 5'-RACE with molecular barcodes. TCRdb reanalysed the 5' RACE reads using MiXCR and keeps one entry per CDR3 protein. The sample shows under 950,000 distinct CDR3 sequences, 15% to 20% of them seen only once. The germline CDR1 and CDR2 sequences are SEHNR and FQNEAQ (reference sequence). The CDR3 runs to 15 residues. The V and J ends lost 5 bases and 1 base respectively, with 14 bases between them. The V gene is TRBV7-9, the J gene TRBJ1-2; D is unresolved. This TCR was recovered from a male donor with ankylosing spondylitis. Sequenced sample: blood, either unsorted or a sorted T cell fraction (not recorded which). The CDR3 is CASSTSRAVNYGYTF. In DNA, the CDR3 is TGTGCCAGCAGCACATCCCGGGCCGTTAACTATGGCTACACCTTC.